This T cell receptor (beta chain) was documented in a study of blood T cells in healthy people across ages. Overall study: With template switching, about one barcoded beta molecule was captured per two T cells. Study-level findings and limits: Aged donors had fewer naive CD4+ cells and lower diversity than long-lived donors.

Together with a sample-barcoded 5' primer, a J-beta primer mix was included in a second PCR lasting about 7 to 12 cycles. TCRdb re-called the 5' RACE reads through MiXCR, storing one row per CDR3 protein. The table shows around 400,000 distinct CDR3 sequences, with roughly half occurring only once. About this clonotype: Its antigen is undetermined.

Trimming took off 5 bases at V and 5 bases at J, with 15 bases between the two ends. The CDR3 contains 14 residues. Germline V gene lookup returns CDR1 MDHEN and CDR2 SYDVKM. The sequenced sample consisted of blood. V usage is TRBV28 and J usage is TRBJ2-5; D is perhaps TRBD2 (6 bases). The receptor was derived from a man aged 60 to 69 in good health. The CDR3 loop reads CASSPSGAPETQYF. DNA of the CDR3: TGTGCCAGCAGTCCCTCGGGAGCCCCGGAGACCCAGTACTTC.